These 27 T cell receptor beta chains were all obtained from the same sample, sequenced in a study of blood T cell repertoires in COVID-19. This table comes from immunoSEQ multiplex PCR, and its TCRdb copy is limited to in-frame clones, with some not included. The sample contains 100,000 to 150,000 clones, roughly 85% of which appear only once. Sequencing was done on a sample of peripheral blood. These receptors were collected from a human donor in a cohort sampled during active COVID-19.

The CDR3 bases are TGTGCCAGCAGTTTCAGGGGGCTAGCTGGCTACACCTTC. This encodes CASSFRGLAGYTF. The chain uses TRBV27 and TRBJ1-2; 8 nucleotides agree with TRBD1. Germline assignment: CDR1 MNHEY and CDR2 SMNVEV (reference sequence). The CDR3 spans 13 residues. The V and J ends lost 3 bases and 7 bases, in that order; junction bases with no gene match: 4.

J is TRBJ1-2 and V is TRBV19, with TRBD1 matching 7 bases. Trimming cost V 4 bases and J 0 bases; bases outside gene matches: 2. The CDR3 runs 14 residues. The germline gives CDR1 LNHDA, CDR2 SQIVND (reference sequence). The CDR3 DNA reads TGTGCCAGTAGTAGTACAGGGGCTAACTATGGCTACACCTTC. Translating gives CASSSTGANYGYTF.

This clone was counted between two and nine times. The sample carries other DNA sequences with the same CDR3. The rearrangement links TRBV6-5 to TRBJ1-1; TRBD1 is a possible D gene (5 bases). The CDR3 loop spans 13 amino acids. Germline values: CDR1 MNHEY, CDR2 SVGAGI. V lost 5 bases and J 1 base, leaving 8 bases between the germline ends. CDR3 loop: CASSRQRNTEAFF. The CDR3 coding sequence is TGTGCCAGCAGTAGACAGAGGAACACTGAAGCTTTCTTT.

The rearrangement uses TRBV6-2 or TRBV6-3 and TRBJ2-5, with TRBD1 matching 7 bases. Germline CDR1 MNHEY, CDR2 SVGEGT. The V gene end was trimmed by 2 bases and the J gene end by 3 bases; junction bases not matched to a gene: 9. This CDR3 has 16 residues. The DNA of the CDR3 is TGTGCCAGCAGTTACGGGTCTGGGACAGCGAAAGAGACCCAGTACTTC. Residues: CASSYGSGTAKETQYF.

This clone was seen more than once but under ten times. The chain uses TRBV14 and TRBJ2-3; 12 nucleotides align to TRBD2. Germline-derived CDR1 and CDR2 are SGHDN and FVKESK. J lost 4 bases, V lost 5 bases, and 4 bases had no gene match. The length of the CDR3 is 15 residues. CDR3 nucleotide sequence: TGTGCCAGCAGCTCACTAGCGGGGGGCTCAGATACGCAGTATTTT. Amino acids: CASSSLAGGSDTQYF.

In DNA form, the CDR3 reads TGTGCCTCACAGGGTAACTATAATTCACCCCTCCACTTT. Its translation is CASQGNYNSPLHF. The rearrangement links TRBV10-3 to TRBJ1-6; a weak D match, TRBD1 (6 bases). V lost 11 bases and J lost 3, with 11 bases in between. The CDR3 contains 13 residues. CDR1 is ENHRY, CDR2 SYGVKD, per germline.

This sequence joins TRBV6-1 and TRBJ1-3, with D unclear. The CDR3 is 15 residues long. Trimming removed 5 bases at V and 2 bases at J, with 13 bases between. Germline V gives CDR1 MNHNS, CDR2 SASEGT. CDR3 amino acids: CASSLRREAGNTIYF. Written as DNA, the CDR3 is TGTGCCAGCAGTTTACGGCGGGAAGCTGGAAACACCATATATTTT.

The chain employs TRBV6-2 or TRBV6-3 and TRBJ1-5; no clear D gene. CDR3 size: 14 residues. Germline lookup yields CDR1 MNHEY and CDR2 SVGEGT. V dropped 3 bases and J dropped 4 bases, with 10 bases sitting between them. The CDR3 loop reads CASSYYNYNQPQHF. In DNA, the CDR3 is TGTGCCAGCAGTTATTATAACTATAATCAGCCCCAGCATTTT.

This clone was detected only once. The chain employs TRBV12-3 or TRBV12-4 and TRBJ2-3; TRBD1 is a possible D gene (5 bases). V lost 6 bases to trimming and J lost 8 bases, with 15 bases between them. The CDR3 consists of 13 residues. The CDR3 sequence: CASSQSQGSTQYF. The CDR3, as DNA: TGTGCCAGCAGCCAGTCCCAGGGAAGTACGCAGTATTTT.

This chain connects TRBV11-2 to TRBJ2-1, with 11 bases matching TRBD2. The CDR3 is 16 residues long. The V gene end was trimmed by 3 bases and the J gene end by 6 bases; junction bases not matched to a gene: 7. Germline CDR1 reads SGHAT; CDR2 reads FQNNGV. The CDR3 region has the DNA TGTGCCAGCAGCTTTAGCGGGAGGGGAAGCGGCAATGAGCAGTTCTTC. It is translated as CASSFSGRGSGNEQFF.

This chain uses TRBV4-3 with TRBJ2-3, with D perhaps matching TRBD2 (5 bases). CDR3 length: 15 residues. V lost 3 bases to trimming and J lost 0 bases, with 10 bases between them. Germline CDR1 LGHNA, CDR2 YSLEER. The CDR3 region is CASSQWTLSTDTQYF. The DNA of the CDR3 is TGCGCCAGCAGCCAGTGGACTCTGAGCACAGATACGCAGTATTTT.

The rearrangement uses TRBV30 and TRBJ2-1; D not certain. The CDR3 sequence is 13 residues long. Germline V gene lookup returns CDR1 GTSNPN and CDR2 SVGIG (reference sequence). Between the trimmed V and J ends, which lost 7 bases and 4 bases, there was a span of 14 bases. The CDR3 region has the DNA TGTGCCTTAGTGCCATCTGATTACAATGAGCAGTTCTTC. This gives the protein CALVPSDYNEQFF.

The V call is TRBV7-9, the J call TRBJ2-7; 7 bases agree with TRBD2. Unmatched junction bases numbered 13, after V lost 3 bases and J lost 5 bases. Germline CDR1 reads SEHNR; CDR2 reads FQNEAQ (reference sequence). The CDR3 consists of 16 residues. This CDR3 reads CASSFPPSGHHDEQYF. The CDR3 coding sequence is TGTGCCAGCAGCTTTCCCCCTAGCGGACACCATGACGAGCAGTACTTC.

The chain employs TRBV7-3 and TRBJ2-1; 7 bases match TRBD2. The trim removed 5 bases at V and 9 bases at J, leaving 4 bases unmatched. Per germline, CDR1 SGHTA and CDR2 FQGTGA. CDR3 length: 12 amino acids. The CDR3 bases are TGTGCCAGCAGCCCGGTAGCGGGTGAGCAGTTCTTC. Its translation: CASSPVAGEQFF.

J is TRBJ2-2 and V is TRBV5-6; D is unresolved. The V and J ends lost 1 base and 0 bases respectively, with 13 bases between them. In germline, CDR1 is SGHDT, CDR2 YYEEEE. The CDR3 loop spans 17 amino acids. CDR3 in amino acids: CASSLSQAYANTGELFF. DNA for the CDR3: TGTGCCAGCAGCTTGAGCCAGGCCTATGCGAACACCGGGGAGCTGTTTTTT.

The chain uses TRBV10-3 and TRBJ1-1, with unresolved D. This CDR3 comprises 14 residues. Between the trimmed V and J ends, which lost 2 bases and 1 base, there was a span of 8 bases. CDR1 and CDR2 from the germline V gene are ENHRY and SYGVKD. CDR3 in amino acids: CAISEGPGNTEAFF. CDR3 sequence (DNA): TGTGCCATCAGTGAGGGCCCGGGGAACACTGAAGCTTTCTTT.

The V gene is TRBV6-5, the J gene TRBJ1-1; D uncertain. Germline assignment: CDR1 MNHEY and CDR2 SVGAGI. The CDR3 is made up of 13 amino acids. Between the trimmed V and J ends, which lost 7 bases and 1 base, there was a span of 10 bases. CDR3 region: CASMRVWNTEAFF. CDR3 in DNA: TGTGCCAGCATGAGGGTCTGGAACACTGAAGCTTTCTTT.

The count of this clone is one. The V gene is TRBV7-2, the J gene TRBJ2-5; D perhaps matches TRBD2 (5 bases). Germline values: CDR1 SGHTA, CDR2 FQGNSA. Trimming stripped 3 bases from V and 2 bases from J, with 7 bases between. The CDR3 is made up of 13 amino acids. In DNA form, the CDR3 reads TGTGCCAGCAGCTTGGAGGCACAAGAGACCCAGTACTTC. Its translation is CASSLEAQETQYF.

This clone was counted once. The chain carries TRBV6-2 or TRBV6-3 and TRBJ1-5; D is perhaps TRBD1 (6 bases). V was clipped by 3 bases and J by 4 bases, with 10 bases between them. There are 14 residues in the CDR3. Germline V gene sequence: CDR1 MNHEY, CDR2 SVGEGT. CDR3 coding DNA: TGTGCCAGCAGTTATCTCAGGGGAAATCAGCCCCAGCATTTT. It translates to CASSYLRGNQPQHF.

On this clone: The same CDR3 can be traced to other DNA sequences in this sample. This chain links TRBV5-1 with TRBJ2-3; 12 nucleotides agree with TRBD2. J lost 3 bases, V lost 5 bases, and 1 base had no gene match. Germline-derived CDR1 and CDR2 are SGHRS and YFSETQ. This CDR3 comprises 14 residues. The DNA of the CDR3 is TGCGCCAGCAGAGGACTAGCGGGAACAGATACGCAGTATTTT. Amino acids: CASRGLAGTDTQYF.

This chain connects TRBV28 to TRBJ1-1; the D is unclear. CDR3 size: 15 residues. The ends were cut back, 6 bases at V and 1 base at J, with 15 bases in the middle. Germline V gives CDR1 MDHEN, CDR2 SYDVKM. CDR3 coding DNA: TGTGCCAGCAGCCGGGTAGGCAGAAAGAACACTGAAGCTTTCTTT. Encoded protein: CASSRVGRKNTEAFF.

Ten or more counts support this clone. This chain uses TRBV6-2 or TRBV6-3 with TRBJ1-2, with no clear D. CDR1 MNHEY and CDR2 SVGEGT come from the germline V gene. Trimming cost V 2 bases and J 5 bases, with 12 bases left between them. CDR3 size: 14 residues. The CDR3 region is CASSYQTQRYGYTF. The CDR3 DNA follows: TGTGCCAGCAGTTACCAGACACAACGTTATGGCTACACCTTC.

The table lists this clone with a count of one. J is TRBJ2-5 and V is TRBV9; 8 nucleotides match TRBD2. V lost 0 bases, J lost 4 bases, and 14 bases stayed unmatched. Germline values: CDR1 SGDLS, CDR2 YYNGEE. This CDR3 is 18 amino acids long. This chain's CDR3 is CASSVGASGGSSIETQYF. The CDR3, as DNA: TGTGCCAGCAGCGTAGGAGCCAGCGGGGGATCCTCGATAGAGACCCAGTACTTC.

The chain employs TRBV7-8 and TRBJ1-1; D is unresolved. The V end lost 0 bases, the J end lost 2 bases, and 7 bases lay between the germline ends. This CDR3 comprises 14 residues. Per germline, CDR1 SGHVS and CDR2 FQNEAQ. In DNA, the CDR3 is TGTGCCAGCAGCTTAGCCGGACTTAACACTGAAGCTTTCTTT. It translates to CASSLAGLNTEAFF.

The chain employs TRBV19 and TRBJ1-6; TRBD1 agrees at 8 bases. Germline V gene data show CDR1 as LNHDA and CDR2 as SQIVND (reference sequence). The V gene end was trimmed by 4 bases and the J gene end by 8 bases; junction bases not matched to a gene: 13. The CDR3 covers 17 residues. This chain's CDR3 is CASSTTHRQGTDSPLHF. The CDR3 coding sequence is TGTGCCAGTAGTACCACTCACCGACAGGGGACGGATTCACCCCTCCACTTT.

V usage is TRBV20-1 and J usage is TRBJ2-3, with 9 positions matching TRBD2. CDR1 is DFQATT, CDR2 SNEGSKA, per germline (reference sequence). This CDR3 region has 14 residues. The J segment lost 7 bases and the V segment lost 3 bases, leaving 8 bases of the junction unmatched. The CDR3 sequence is CSASRASGTNTQYF. The CDR3 DNA reads as TGCAGTGCTAGTAGGGCTAGCGGGACGAATACGCAGTATTTT.

The chain combines TRBV5-3 with TRBJ1-1; possible D gene TRBD1, 5 bases. TRBV5-3 is an ORF for which the function is uncertain. Trimming left V 4 bases short and J 1 base short, with 14 bases between. The CDR3 runs to 15 residues. In DNA, the CDR3 is TGTGCCAGAAGCACCCTGCGCGGGACGAACACTGAAGCTTTCTTT. Translation: CARSTLRGTNTEAFF.